Here is one TCR beta chain with its context. The antigen is unknown. The sample originates from a study of beta chain features in type 1 diabetes. Turning to the study itself: Sorted cells examined across all samples numbered around 99,000,000. Notes on the study in general: Patients with type 1 diabetes showed fewer VDJ junction insertions and more deletions. In the patient group, naive, central memory and Treg TCRB repertoires seemed more alike than in the healthy donor group.

CD45RO/CCR7/CD25/CD127/CD95/CD27 staining was used to isolate CD4+ naive, central memory, regulatory and stem cell-like memory cells by sorting. Expressed TCRB transcripts were sequenced because the entire RNA isolate underwent reverse transcription. The data were produced by immunoSEQ multiplex PCR, yet TCRdb's version contains in-frame clones alone and is incomplete. Counted here are roughly 450,000 clones, roughly 10% occurring once; the ten biggest clones make up roughly 0.046%. The CDR3 totals 14 residues. Germline V gene lookup returns CDR1 SQVTM and CDR2 ANQGSEA. V was cut by 1 base and J by 0 bases, with 6 bases left in between.

Material: naive CD4+ T cells from blood. This clonotype was obtained from a woman under 30 in good health. This chain joins TRBV29-1 and TRBJ1-4; no reliable D call. The CDR3 region has the DNA TGCAGCGTTGAAGTCAGATCAACTAATGAAAAACTGTTTTTT. It is translated as CSVEVRSTNEKLFF.